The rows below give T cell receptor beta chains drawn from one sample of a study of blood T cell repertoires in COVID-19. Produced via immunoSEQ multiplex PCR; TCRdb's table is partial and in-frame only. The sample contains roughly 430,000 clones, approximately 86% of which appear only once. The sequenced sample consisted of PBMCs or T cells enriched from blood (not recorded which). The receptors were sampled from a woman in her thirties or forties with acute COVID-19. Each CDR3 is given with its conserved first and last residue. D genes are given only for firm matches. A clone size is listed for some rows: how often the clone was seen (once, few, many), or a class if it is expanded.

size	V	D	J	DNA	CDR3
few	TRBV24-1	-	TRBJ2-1	TGTGCCACCAGTGATGCCCGGGACAACCTCCAAGAGCAGTTCTTC	CATSDARDNLQEQFF
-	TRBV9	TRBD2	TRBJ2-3	TGTGCCAGCAGCGTATTCAGCGGGGGAGGTACAGATACGCAGTATTTT	CASSVFSGGGTDTQYF
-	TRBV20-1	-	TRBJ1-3	TGCAGTGCTAGTTTCGGAGGAGACTCTGGAAACACCATATATTTT	CSASFGGDSGNTIYF
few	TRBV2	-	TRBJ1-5	TGTGCCAGCAGGTACGCCAGCGATCAGCCCCAGCATTTT	CASRYASDQPQHF
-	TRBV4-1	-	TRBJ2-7	TGCGCCAGCAGCCAAGATTGGGGGCCACCCTACGAGCAGTACTTC	CASSQDWGPPYEQYF
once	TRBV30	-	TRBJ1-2	TGTGCCTGGAGTAACAGGGACTATGGCTACACCTTC	CAWSNRDYGYTF
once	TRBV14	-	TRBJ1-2	TGTGCCAGCAGCCAAGGGCAGATCTATGGCTACACCTTC	CASSQGQIYGYTF
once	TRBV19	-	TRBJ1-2	TGTGCCAGTAGTAGAGACCTCTATGGCTACACCTTC	CASSRDLYGYTF
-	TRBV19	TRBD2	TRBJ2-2	TGTGCAAGCGGGGGGGATAACACCGGGGAGCTGTTTTTT	CASGGDNTGELFF
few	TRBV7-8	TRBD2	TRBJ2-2	TGTGCCAGCAGCTTAGCCGGGGGGAAGAACACCGGGGAGCTGTTTTTT	CASSLAGGKNTGELFF
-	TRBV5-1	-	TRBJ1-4	TGCGCCAGCAGCTTGGATCGGGGAGGTACTAATGAAAAACTGTTTTTT	CASSLDRGGTNEKLFF